This T cell receptor beta chain stems from a study of CD8+ T cells in alopecia areata. Study context: Tofacitinib was taken orally by treated patients, and the dose was 5 to 10 mg twice daily.

CDR1 SGHAT and CDR2 FQDESV come from the germline V gene (reference sequence). Trimming took off 2 bases at V and 7 bases at J, with 12 bases between the two ends. This CDR3 spans 14 amino acids. Reverse transcribed after extraction, RNA yielded cDNA as the sequencing template. TCRdb keeps only in-frame clones here, not all; method: immunoSEQ multiplex PCR. Among hundreds of thousands of clones listed, roughly two thirds were seen once. Regarding the study as a whole: Lesional scalp exceeded normal scalp in clonality, especially in alopecia totalis/universalis.

As concerns this clone: Antigen specificity is unknown.

The sequence was collected from a human donor with alopecia areata. The source was CD4+ T cells sorted from blood, collected at week 0. The chain carries TRBV11-1 and TRBJ2-1; TRBD2 is a possible D gene (6 bases). The CDR3 protein is CASSLQLAANEQFF. The CDR3, as DNA: TGTGCCAGCAGCTTACAACTAGCTGCGAATGAGCAGTTCTTC.